The rows below give T cell receptor beta chains drawn from one sample of a study of regulatory T cells in long-lasting Graves disease. TCRdb reanalysed the multiplex PCR reads using MiXCR and keeps one entry per CDR3 protein. Of around 450,000 distinct CDR3 sequences in the sample, over 14% are singletons; the top ten hold 7.8%. In addition, the sample was reused for a study of T cells in Graves' hyperthyroidism and ophthalmopathy.

Sequencing used peripheral blood mononuclear cells (PBMCs), obtained at new diagnosis, from a patient treated with antithyroid drugs. The receptors here all came from a woman between 35 and 50 years old with Graves disease. Each CDR3 is given with its conserved first and last residue. The D gene is left open where the match is weak. Only part of the rows carry a size: once, few, many, or a class if the clone is expanded.

V	D	size	J	DNA	CDR3
TRBV12-3/TRBV12-4	-	many	TRBJ2-5	TGTGCCAGCAGTGATCCTCTAGGGGACGGGCCCCAGTACTTC	CASSDPLGDGPQYF
TRBV12-3/TRBV12-4	-	few	TRBJ2-3	TGTGCCAGCAGTTTTGGGGAAGTCACAGATACGCAGTATTTT	CASSFGEVTDTQYF
TRBV10-3	TRBD2	many	TRBJ2-3	TGTGCCATCACCACTAGCGACACAGATACGCAGTATTTT	CAITTSDTDTQYF
TRBV27	TRBD1	many	TRBJ2-7	TGTGCCAGCAGGTTAACACAGGGGGCAATTTACGAGCAGTACTTC	CASRLTQGAIYEQYF
TRBV5-1	-	many	TRBJ2-1	TGCGCCAGCAGCCTGGACAGCCCGGGAAACAATGAGCAGTTCTTC	CASSLDSPGNNEQFF
TRBV9	TRBD2	many	TRBJ2-7	TGTGCCAGCAGCGTAGAAGGCGGGAGTACCTACGAGCAGTACTTC	CASSVEGGSTYEQYF
TRBV5-4	TRBD2	-	TRBJ2-2	TGTGCCAGCAGCCTTTTAGCGGGAGCGGTCGGGGAGCTGTTTTTT	CASSLLAGAVGELFF
TRBV2	-	many	TRBJ2-7	TGTGCCAGCATATATCACAGAGCCTACGAGCAGTACTTC	CASIYHRAYEQYF
TRBV11-1	-	many	TRBJ2-1	TGTGCCAGCAGCTTTAGCGGAGGAGCCCTAAACAATGAGCAGTTCTTC	CASSFSGGALNNEQFF
TRBV15	TRBD2	-	TRBJ2-3	TGTGCCACCAGCAGAGTGGGAGCGGGGCAGAGGGATACGCAGTATTTT	CATSRVGAGQRDTQYF
TRBV7-8	-	many	TRBJ2-2	TGTGCCAGCAGCTTAGCTCAGGGGTACACCGGGGAGCTGTTTTTT	CASSLAQGYTGELFF
TRBV27	-	many	TRBJ2-4	TGTGCCAGCAGTTTAAAAGTCTATCTAGCCAAAAACATTCAGTACTTC	CASSLKVYLAKNIQYF
TRBV10-3	-	many	TRBJ1-4	TGTGCCACAAATCGAGGGACGGAAGATGAAAAACTGTTTTTT	CATNRGTEDEKLFF
TRBV28	TRBD1	many	TRBJ1-5	TGTGCCAGCAGTTCCGGACAGGGCGACAATCAGCCCCAGCATTTT	CASSSGQGDNQPQHF
TRBV12-3/TRBV12-4	TRBD1	-	TRBJ1-6	TGTGCCAGCAGAGGAACCGGGACAGGAGGTTCACCCCTCCACTTT	CASRGTGTGGSPLHF
TRBV27	-	few	TRBJ2-7	TGTGCCAGCTCCCCCCAGCGCCCCGGGCATTACGAGCAGTACTTC	CASSPQRPGHYEQYF
TRBV6-1	TRBD1	few	TRBJ1-5	TGTGCCGGACGGGACAGCTCAATATTGGGTCAGCCCCAGCATTTT	CAGRDSSILGQPQHF
TRBV4-1	TRBD1	once	TRBJ2-7	TGCGCCAGCAGCCATCCGGGACAGGGGTACGAGCAGTACTTC	CASSHPGQGYEQYF
TRBV12-3/TRBV12-4	-	many	TRBJ1-4	TGTGCCAGCAGTTTACGCAGGGGTGCGGAGGGGGAAAAACTGTTTTTT	CASSLRRGAEGEKLFF
TRBV18	-	many	TRBJ2-7	TGTGCCAGCTCACCCCAGGGTTCCTACGAGCAGTACTTC	CASSPQGSYEQYF
TRBV28	-	many	TRBJ2-2	TGTGCCAGCAGTACGTCTGACTGGGGAGCGAACACCGGGGAGCTGTTTTTT	CASSTSDWGANTGELFF
TRBV30	-	many	TRBJ2-7	TGTGCCTGGAGTGGTTCCGGGCGATACGAGCAGTACTTC	CAWSGSGRYEQYF
TRBV11-3	-	-	TRBJ2-1	TGTGCCAGCAGCCCAGAGAGGTCAAAGCAGTTCTTC	CASSPERSKQFF
TRBV4-3	TRBD2	few	TRBJ2-5	TGCGCCAGCAGCCAAGAGCCGGGACTAGGGGAGACCCAGTACTTC	CASSQEPGLGETQYF
TRBV5-1	-	many	TRBJ1-1	TGCGCCAGCAGGCAGGGTCAAATGAACACTGAAGCTTTCTTT	CASRQGQMNTEAFF
TRBV12-3/TRBV12-4	-	many	TRBJ2-2	TGTGCCAGCAGCCCTGACCCGGGACAACTCACCGGGGAGCTGTTTTTT	CASSPDPGQLTGELFF
TRBV20-1	TRBD2	-	TRBJ2-1	TGCAGTGCTAGGCAAAGACTAGCGAGCTCCTACAATGAGCAGTTCTTC	CSARQRLASSYNEQFF
TRBV6-1	TRBD1	few	TRBJ2-7	TGTGCCAGCGGACCGGGACAGGGCTACGAGCAGTACTTC	CASGPGQGYEQYF
TRBV11-2	-	-	TRBJ1-5	TGTGCCAGCAGCCAAGAGCAGGGCCACAATCAGCCCCAGCATTTT	CASSQEQGHNQPQHF
TRBV6-2/TRBV6-3	-	few	TRBJ1-6	TGTGCCAGCAGTGTAGGGGCCGATAATTCACCCCTCCACTTT	CASSVGADNSPLHF
TRBV18	-	-	TRBJ2-1	TGTGCCGGCTCAAAGTGGGCAAACAATGAGCAGTTCTTC	CAGSKWANNEQFF
TRBV28	-	-	TRBJ1-1	TGTGTCAGCAGTTCGTCCACGGGACGGAATACCATGAACACTGAAGCTTTCTTT	CVSSSSTGRNTMNTEAFF
TRBV6-2/TRBV6-3	TRBD1	-	TRBJ2-3	TGTGCCAGCAGCACTGACAGGGGATTCTTCGATACGCAGTATTTT	CASSTDRGFFDTQYF